A single sample gave rise to the 25 T cell receptor beta chains below, sequenced in a study of OX40 agonist ivuxolimab in advanced cancers. Data came from immunoSEQ multiplex PCR; TCRdb stores just in-frame clones and leaves some out. The sample has 35,000 to 45,000 clones; 92% are singletons. This specimen was CD4+ or CD8+ T cells sorted from blood, taken in a trial of the OX40 agonist ivuxolimab. Receptors originate from an adult with an advanced solid tumor such as melanoma, head and neck, liver or kidney cancer.

A word on this clone: Compared with germline, one end of the junction differs, possibly owing to a read error. This rearrangement joins TRBV5-1 to TRBJ2-7, with D tentatively TRBD2 (6 bases). The CDR3 runs to 14 residues. Germline CDR1 SGHRS, CDR2 YFSETQ. The CDR3 DNA follows: TGCGCCAGCAGCTGGGCGACGGGAGACTACGAGCAGCACTTC. Its protein product is CASSWATGDYEQHF.

The chain couples TRBV19 to TRBJ2-7, with TRBD1 matching over 8 bases. CDR1 is LNHDA and CDR2 is SQIVND in the germline V gene (reference sequence). V lost 9 bases, J lost 1 base, and 5 bases stayed unmatched. The CDR3 covers 13 residues. CDR3 amino acids: CASGQGISYEQYF. The CDR3 DNA reads TGTGCCAGCGGACAGGGCATATCCTACGAGCAGTACTTC.

This chain links TRBV11-2 with TRBJ2-7; weak D call: TRBD2 (5 bases). This CDR3 is built from 14 residues. Germline CDR1 is SGHAT and CDR2 is FQNNGV. V was cut by 4 bases and J by 2 bases, with 12 bases left in between. CDR3 loop: CASSSGLLPYEQYF. The CDR3 nucleotides read TGTGCCAGCAGCTCCGGACTGCTTCCCTACGAGCAGTACTTC.

The chain employs TRBV19 and TRBJ1-5; perhaps TRBD1 as D (5 bases). Trimming shortened V by 6 bases and J by 7 bases, and 16 bases separated the two germline ends. The CDR3 covers 14 residues. Germline V gene lookup returns CDR1 LNHDA and CDR2 SQIVND (reference sequence). CDR3 DNA: TGTGCCAGTAGCAGGGCGTTGGGGGAGCAGCCCCAGCATTTT. This codes for CASSRALGEQPQHF.

The chain joins TRBV2 to TRBJ2-3; TRBD1 matches at 9 bases. Germline-derived CDR1 and CDR2 are SNHLY and FYNNEI. V was clipped by 0 bases and J by 5 bases; unmatched bases: 6. The CDR3 is made up of 16 amino acids. CDR3 nucleotides: TGTGCCAGCAGTGAAGCGCAGGGACAGGGAAAAGATACGCAGTATTTT. Encoded protein: CASSEAQGQGKDTQYF.

The sample holds one count of this clone. The gene calls are TRBV28 and TRBJ2-6; D is undetermined. V was clipped by 4 bases and J by 0 bases, with 25 bases between them. The CDR3 runs to 21 residues. CDR1 is MDHEN, CDR2 SYDVKM, per germline. CDR3 coding DNA: TGTGCCAGCAGTTCTTTCCGGGCGGACCCGGGTCACCTCTCTGGGGCCAACGTCCTGACTTTC. This translates into CASSSFRADPGHLSGANVLTF. The full variable domain, rest sourced from reference TRBV28 and TRBJ2-6, is DVKVTQSSRYLVKRTGEKVFLECVQDMDHENMFWYRQDPGLGLRLIYFSYDVKMKEKGDIPEGYSVSREKKERFSLILESASTNQTSMYLCASSSFRADPGHLSGANVLTFGAGSRLTVL.

J is TRBJ1-5 and V is TRBV27, with D hard to call. With 2 bases removed from V and 5 bases from J, the gap between germline ends came to 7 bases. This CDR3 has 13 residues. Germline loops: CDR1 MNHEY, CDR2 SMNVEV (reference sequence). As DNA, the CDR3 is TGTGCCAGCAGTTTAAGGATCTATCAGCCCCAGCATTTT. Its translation: CASSLRIYQPQHF.

This rearrangement joins TRBV7-9 to TRBJ2-7; the D gene is possibly TRBD2 (5 bases). This CDR3 spans 13 amino acids. Per germline, CDR1 SEHNR and CDR2 FQNEAQ (reference sequence). V dropped 5 bases and J dropped 4 bases, with 12 bases sitting between them. The chain's CDR3 is CASSPRETYEQYF. The CDR3 DNA reads as TGTGCCAGCAGCCCAAGGGAGACATACGAGCAGTACTTC.

The CDR3 nucleotides are TGTGCCAGCAGGGGGGCAGGCTATGGCTACACCTTC. Protein product: CASRGAGYGYTF. V is TRBV9 and J is TRBJ1-2; D might be TRBD1 (6 bases). Germline CDR1 and CDR2: SGDLS and YYNGEE. CDR3 length equals 12 residues. V was cut by 5 bases and J by 4 bases, with 9 bases left in between.

J is TRBJ1-1 and V is TRBV27, with D possibly matching TRBD1 (5 bases). V lost 3 bases to trimming and J lost 4 bases, with 9 bases between them. Germline V gene sequence: CDR1 MNHEY, CDR2 SMNVEV (reference sequence). There are 13 residues in the CDR3. CDR3 DNA sequence: TGTGCCAGCAGTTTTGGGGGGAGCACTGAAGCTTTCTTT. It specifies CASSFGGSTEAFF.

This chain connects TRBV7-9 to TRBJ1-4; D remains ambiguous. There are 12 residues in the CDR3. V lost 6 bases to trimming and J lost 5 bases, with 7 bases between them. In germline, CDR1 is SEHNR, CDR2 FQNEAQ (reference sequence). The CDR3 here is CASSAGNEKLFF. The CDR3 nucleotides read TGTGCCAGCAGTGCTGGAAATGAAAAACTGTTTTTT.

In this sample, this clone turned up once. The chain recombines TRBV7-8 with TRBJ2-2, with no clear D. This CDR3 region has 17 residues. Germline CDR1 and CDR2: SGHVS and FQNEAQ. Trimming took 5 bases from V and 4 from J, leaving 20 bases between them. CDR3 bases: TGTGCCAGCAGCATAGAGGCTTCGGTGACACCCACCGGGGAGCTGTTTTTT. This encodes CASSIEASVTPTGELFF.

As DNA, the CDR3 is TGTGCCAGCTCCAAGGACAGGGGCACAGATACGCAGTATTTT. This encodes CASSKDRGTDTQYF. The chain employs TRBV6-5 and TRBJ2-3; 8 bases align to TRBD1. The V gene's germline CDR1 is MNHEY and CDR2 SVGAGI. The CDR3 consists of 14 residues. J lost 1 base, V lost 8 bases, and 5 bases had no gene match.

On this clone itself: This sample includes further DNA sequences coding for the same CDR3. The chain couples TRBV9 to TRBJ2-7, with D possibly being TRBD2 (6 bases). Germline CDR1 is SGDLS and CDR2 is YYNGEE. V shed 4 bases and J shed 6 bases, with 11 bases lying between them. The CDR3 covers 12 residues. The CDR3 loop is CASSPTGGEQYF. CDR3 nucleotide sequence: TGTGCCAGCAGCCCAACCGGGGGCGAGCAGTACTTC.

The chain recombines TRBV2 with TRBJ1-4; maybe TRBD1 (6 bases). V gave up 7 bases and J gave up 6 bases, with 21 bases separating them. This CDR3 comprises 16 residues. Germline V gives CDR1 SNHLY, CDR2 FYNNEI. The DNA of the CDR3 is TGTGCCAGCATTGTGGGACACCCACCAGGAGATGAAAAACTGTTTTTT. Translating gives CASIVGHPPGDEKLFF.

A single count supports this clone. The V gene is TRBV7-2, the J gene TRBJ1-1; 9 bases map to TRBD1. From germline, CDR1 is SGHTA and CDR2 FQGNSA. J was trimmed by 1 base and V by 5 bases; bases with no gene match: 11. The CDR3 runs 17 residues. In DNA, the CDR3 is TGTGCCAGCAGCCTTGGACCGACAGGGGGGAAGAACACTGAAGCTTTCTTT. Its protein is CASSLGPTGGKNTEAFF.

J is TRBJ2-1 and V is TRBV13; maybe TRBD2 (5 bases). The germline V gene encodes CDR1 PRHDT and CDR2 FYEKMQ (reference sequence). Trimming pared 5 bases from V and 6 bases from J, leaving 8 bases between. The CDR3 contains 12 residues. In DNA, the CDR3 is TGTGCCAGCAGCCCTCTAGCCAATGAGCAGTTCTTC. It is translated as CASSPLANEQFF.

CDR3 nucleotides: TGTGCCAGCAGTAAAGGACAGACTAGTAACTATGGCTACACCTTC. Amino acid sequence: CASSKGQTSNYGYTF. V is TRBV6-1 and J is TRBJ1-2, with a possible D match to TRBD1 (6 bases). V was clipped by 5 bases and J by 1 base, with 14 bases between them. The germline gives CDR1 MNHNS, CDR2 SASEGT. CDR3 length: 15 residues.

This clone was observed a few times. The chain recombines TRBV21-1 with TRBJ2-7; the table names TRBD1, a call not compared with the DNA. TRBV21-1 is a listed pseudogene. This CDR3 region has 16 residues. CDR3 in DNA: TGTGCCAGCAGCAAAATTGAGGACAGCAGACCCTACGAGCAGTACTTC. Its protein product is CASSKIEDSRPYEQYF.

This clone was detected only once. V and J are TRBV30 and TRBJ2-5; no definite D call. Germline V gives CDR1 GTSNPN, CDR2 SVGIG (reference sequence). With 4 bases removed from V and 4 bases from J, the gap between germline ends came to 16 bases. The CDR3 loop spans 14 amino acids. For the CDR3, the DNA is TGTGCCTGGAATACATTCGGACCCGGAGAGACCCAGTACTTC. This codes for CAWNTFGPGETQYF.

The chain uses TRBV6-5 and TRBJ2-7; tentative D call: TRBD2 (6 bases). The germline CDR1 and CDR2 sequences are MNHEY and SVGAGI. The CDR3 has 12 residues. V was clipped by 0 bases and J by 7 bases, with 7 bases between them. The CDR3: CASSYSGGEQYF. CDR3 DNA: TGTGCCAGCAGTTACTCCGGGGGAGAGCAGTACTTC.

This chain connects TRBV6-4 to TRBJ1-1; D is unresolved. Deletions cut 2 bases from V and 12 bases from J, with 13 bases between. Per germline, CDR1 MRHNA and CDR2 SNTAGT. The CDR3 spans 12 residues. The DNA of the CDR3 is TGTGCCAGCAGTGACGGGAGGCACGCTCCTTTCTTT. Its protein is CASSDGRHAPFF.

This clone has a single count. The rearrangement links TRBV19 to TRBJ2-4; 9 bases match TRBD1. The ends lost 10 bases at V and 1 base at J; junction bases unmatched: 8. The germline gives CDR1 LNHDA, CDR2 SQIVND (reference sequence). CDR3 length: 15 residues. The CDR3 bases are TGTGCCACCCAGGGACAGGGTCTCGCCAAAAACATTCAGTACTTC. It specifies CATQGQGLAKNIQYF. Drawing the rest from reference TRBV19 and TRBJ2-4, the complete variable domain is DGGITQSPKYLFRKEGQNVTLSCEQNLNHDAMYWYRQDPGQGLRLIYYSQIVNDFQKGDIAEGYSVSREKKESFPLTVTSAQKNPTAFYLCATQGQGLAKNIQYFGAGTRLSVL.

The chain recombines TRBV7-9 with TRBJ1-2; D remains unclear. The CDR3 totals 12 residues. The ends were cut back, 6 bases at V and 8 bases at J, with 13 bases in the middle. From germline, CDR1 is SEHNR and CDR2 FQNEAQ (reference sequence). CDR3 amino acids: CASRTPGGGYTF. In DNA, the CDR3 is TGTGCCAGCAGAACCCCGGGAGGCGGCTACACCTTC.

The J gene is TRBJ2-1, the V gene TRBV7-6; D is ambiguous. V shed 2 bases and J shed 0 bases, with 11 bases lying between them. This CDR3 contains 16 residues. From germline, CDR1 is SGHVS and CDR2 FNYEAQ. In nucleotides, the CDR3 is TGTGCCAGCAGCTTACAGGCAGAGAGCTCCTACAATGAGCAGTTCTTC. It is translated as CASSLQAESSYNEQFF.